This TCR beta chain appears in the sequencing data of a study of identical twins. Of note for this clonotype: The antigen is undetermined. Just one base apart from a much larger clone, this may be a read error.

TCRdb re-derived calls from the 5' RACE reads in MiXCR, one entry per CDR3 protein. The data hold 690,000 or so distinct CDR3 sequences, with roughly 8% observed a single time. The CDR3 is made up of 15 amino acids. Per germline, CDR1 SGHAT and CDR2 FQNNGV. V trimming: 6 bases; J trimming: 4 bases; junction bases outside the gene matches: 6. No donor was unhealthy or non-Caucasian. Study conclusions and caveats: A lower insertion count was a feature of abundant cord blood beta clonotypes, with no such feature in memory repertoires. Within twin pairs, the out-of-frame alpha sequences they shared showed excess low generation probability.

These data were also filed under a second study, of yellow fever vaccine responses in identical twins.

The clonotype comes from a woman between 18 and 29 years old in good health. The rearrangement uses TRBV11-2 and TRBJ2-3, with 11 bases aligning to TRBD2. The sequenced material came from PBMCs. The CDR3 nucleotides read TGTGCCAGCAGTCCTAGCGGGAGGACCCCAGATACGCAGTATTTT. It codes for CASSPSGRTPDTQYF.